The clone carrying this T cell receptor beta chain was counted a single time. Its antigen is still unknown. The study ran its PCR with 60 Vbeta and 13 Jbeta primers. Here immunoSEQ multiplex PCR was the method, and the copy in TCRdb shows in-frame clones only, minus some. The sample shows roughly 86,000 clones, 60% to 80% of them seen only once. The sample comes from a study of cytomegalovirus exposure and HLA in healthy donors. Study results and caveats: The majority of TCR sequences were rare, yet some public TCRs appeared in many donors.

This CDR3 contains 13 residues. CDR1 is SGHTA, CDR2 FQGNSA, per germline. The V end was cut by 5 bases, the J end by 11 bases, with 16 bases between. V is TRBV7-2 and J is TRBJ2-1, with D tentatively TRBD2 (5 bases). The receptor comes from a man between 45 and 60 years old in good health and CMV-seropositive. The sequencing input was PBMCs. The DNA for the CDR3 is TGTGCCAGCAGCCCGGACTGGAGTGGGAAGCAGTTCTTC. Translated: CASSPDWSGKQFF.